These T cell receptor beta chains were read from a single sample in a study of beta chain features in type 1 diabetes. Measured with immunoSEQ multiplex PCR; TCRdb has only the in-frame clones, and not every one. Of about 410,000 clones listed, approximately 15% are singletons. Sequencing used naive CD4+ T cells from blood. The receptors derive from a man aged 25-45 years in good health. CDR3s include the opening cysteine and the closing phenylalanine or tryptophan. Fields, in order: J gene, V gene, clone size, D gene, CDR3 protein, CDR3 DNA. D genes are given only for firm matches. A row's size may be missing; if present it is once, few, many or a size class.

j_gene: TRBJ1-1
v_gene: TRBV4-2
abundance: few
d_gene: TRBD1
CDR3aa: CASSRGQGAYTEAFF
CDR3nt: TGTGCCAGCAGCCGGGGACAGGGGGCCTATACTGAAGCTTTCTTT

j_gene: TRBJ2-1
v_gene: TRBV6-4
abundance: .
d_gene: .
CDR3aa: CASSEGGSWDEQFF
CDR3nt: TGTGCCAGCAGTGAAGGTGGGAGTTGGGATGAGCAGTTCTTC

j_gene: TRBJ2-7
v_gene: TRBV5-4
abundance: few
d_gene: .
CDR3aa: CASSSGTDSYEQYF
CDR3nt: TGTGCCAGCAGCTCCGGGACGGACTCCTACGAGCAGTACTTC

j_gene: TRBJ2-1
v_gene: TRBV7-8
abundance: few
d_gene: TRBD2
CDR3aa: CASSWGLAGHRGDNEQFF
CDR3nt: TGTGCCAGCAGCTGGGGACTAGCGGGGCATCGAGGAGACAATGAGCAGTTCTTC

j_gene: TRBJ2-5
v_gene: TRBV30
abundance: .
d_gene: .
CDR3aa: CAWTGGGTQYF
CDR3nt: TGTGCCTGGACTGGAGGGGGCACCCAGTACTTC

j_gene: TRBJ2-7
v_gene: TRBV14
abundance: .
d_gene: .
CDR3aa: CASSQDRYYEQYF
CDR3nt: TGTGCCAGCAGCCAAGACCGTTACTACGAGCAGTACTTC

j_gene: TRBJ2-2
v_gene: TRBV6-5
abundance: few
d_gene: .
CDR3aa: CASSPKQGNTGELFF
CDR3nt: TGTGCCAGCAGTCCGAAACAGGGGAACACCGGGGAGCTGTTTTTT

j_gene: TRBJ1-4
v_gene: TRBV7-2
abundance: few
d_gene: .
CDR3aa: CASSLTGGIGEKLFF
CDR3nt: TGTGCCAGCAGCTTAACGGGGGGAATTGGTGAAAAACTGTTTTTT

j_gene: TRBJ2-7
v_gene: TRBV10-3
abundance: few
d_gene: .
CDR3aa: CAISGPILSGSYEQYF
CDR3nt: TGTGCCATCAGCGGACCGATACTATCCGGCTCCTACGAGCAGTACTTC

j_gene: TRBJ2-1
v_gene: TRBV10-3
abundance: .
d_gene: .
CDR3aa: CAISGLGRIRNEQFF
CDR3nt: TGTGCCATCAGTGGGTTGGGTCGGATTCGCAATGAGCAGTTCTTC

j_gene: TRBJ2-7
v_gene: TRBV18
abundance: few
d_gene: TRBD2
CDR3aa: CASSPLRGGSYEQYF
CDR3nt: TGTGCCAGCTCACCCCTACGGGGGGGCTCCTACGAGCAGTACTTC

j_gene: TRBJ2-3
v_gene: TRBV7-2
abundance: .
d_gene: .
CDR3aa: CASSIPGPRDTQYF
CDR3nt: TGTGCCAGCAGCATTCCGGGGCCTCGGGATACGCAGTATTTT

j_gene: TRBJ1-2
v_gene: TRBV18
abundance: few
d_gene: .
CDR3aa: CASSPQGMNYGYTF
CDR3nt: TGTGCCAGCTCACCACAGGGGATGAACTATGGCTACACCTTC

j_gene: TRBJ2-4
v_gene: TRBV18
abundance: .
d_gene: .
CDR3aa: CASSPALGELKVGWTKNIQYF
CDR3nt: TGTGCCAGCTCACCGGCGTTGGGTGAGCTTAAGGTTGGATGGACCAAAAACATTCAGTACTTC

j_gene: TRBJ2-1
v_gene: TRBV18
abundance: .
d_gene: TRBD2
CDR3aa: CASSPLSGRGYSYNEQFF
CDR3nt: TGTGCCAGCTCACCTCTTAGCGGGAGGGGATATTCCTACAATGAGCAGTTCTTC

j_gene: TRBJ2-4
v_gene: TRBV19
abundance: few
d_gene: .
CDR3aa: CASRPYPAKNIQYF
CDR3nt: TGTGCCAGTAGACCATATCCGGCCAAAAACATTCAGTACTTC

j_gene: TRBJ2-2
v_gene: TRBV2
abundance: few
d_gene: TRBD2
CDR3aa: CASSEARLAGQNTGELFF
CDR3nt: TGTGCCAGCAGTGAAGCGCGACTAGCGGGACAAAACACCGGGGAGCTGTTTTTT

j_gene: TRBJ1-1
v_gene: TRBV9
abundance: once
d_gene: .
CDR3aa: CASSPSLRPTEAFF
CDR3nt: TGTGCCAGCAGCCCATCCCTTCGGCCCACTGAAGCTTTCTTT

j_gene: TRBJ2-5
v_gene: TRBV30
abundance: few
d_gene: .
CDR3aa: CAWGISETQYF
CDR3nt: TGTGCCTGGGGAATTTCAGAGACCCAGTACTTC

j_gene: TRBJ1-1
v_gene: TRBV29-1
abundance: .
d_gene: .
CDR3aa: CSVVGLFFEAFF
CDR3nt: TGCAGCGTTGTTGGACTGTTTTTCGAAGCTTTCTTT

j_gene: TRBJ2-4
v_gene: TRBV11-1
abundance: few
d_gene: .
CDR3aa: CASSPPERGAVAKNIQYF
CDR3nt: TGTGCCAGCAGCCCCCCGGAAAGAGGCGCCGTAGCCAAAAACATTCAGTACTTC

j_gene: TRBJ2-2
v_gene: TRBV29-1
abundance: .
d_gene: .
CDR3aa: CSVSGQGGTGELFF
CDR3nt: TGCAGCGTTAGTGGGCAGGGGGGCACCGGGGAGCTGTTTTTT

j_gene: TRBJ2-3
v_gene: TRBV4-2
abundance: few
d_gene: .
CDR3aa: CASSQEQDTQYF
CDR3nt: TGTGCCAGCAGCCAAGAGCAGGATACGCAGTATTTT

j_gene: TRBJ1-1
v_gene: TRBV7-9
abundance: .
d_gene: .
CDR3aa: CASSFPGFGTEAFF
CDR3nt: TGTGCCAGCAGCTTCCCCGGGTTCGGCACTGAAGCTTTCTTT

j_gene: TRBJ1-2
v_gene: TRBV7-2
abundance: .
d_gene: .
CDR3aa: CASSFPGQYYGYTF
CDR3nt: TGTGCCAGCAGCTTCCCCGGACAATACTATGGCTACACCTTC

j_gene: TRBJ2-5
v_gene: TRBV29-1
abundance: few
d_gene: .
CDR3aa: CSVEPGFWAETQYF
CDR3nt: TGCAGCGTGGAGCCAGGGTTCTGGGCAGAGACCCAGTACTTC

j_gene: TRBJ2-1
v_gene: TRBV10-1
abundance: .
d_gene: .
CDR3aa: CASSDPVRAGEQFF
CDR3nt: TGCGCCAGCAGTGACCCCGTCAGGGCTGGTGAGCAGTTCTTC

j_gene: TRBJ2-1
v_gene: TRBV9
abundance: .
d_gene: .
CDR3aa: CASSVAQSTGSNEQFF
CDR3nt: TGTGCCAGCAGCGTAGCCCAGTCGACAGGTAGCAATGAGCAGTTCTTC

j_gene: TRBJ2-3
v_gene: TRBV7-9
abundance: few
d_gene: .
CDR3aa: CASSLSSNTDTQYF
CDR3nt: TGTGCCAGCAGCTTATCCTCCAACACAGATACGCAGTATTTT

j_gene: TRBJ1-3
v_gene: TRBV30
abundance: few
d_gene: .
CDR3aa: CAWSDPGNTIYF
CDR3nt: TGTGCCTGGAGTGACCCTGGAAACACCATATATTTT

j_gene: TRBJ2-2
v_gene: TRBV4-3
abundance: few
d_gene: .
CDR3aa: CASSQYPGNTGELFF
CDR3nt: TGCGCCAGCAGCCAATACCCAGGGAACACCGGGGAGCTGTTTTTT

j_gene: TRBJ2-1
v_gene: TRBV9
abundance: .
d_gene: .
CDR3aa: CASSVSSGPYNEQFF
CDR3nt: TGTGCCAGCAGCGTAAGTAGCGGACCTTACAATGAGCAGTTCTTC

j_gene: TRBJ2-7
v_gene: TRBV7-6
abundance: .
d_gene: .
CDR3aa: CASSDRLGTPSYEQYF
CDR3nt: TGTGCCAGCAGCGATCGCCTGGGAACACCCTCCTACGAGCAGTACTTC

j_gene: TRBJ1-3
v_gene: TRBV7-6
abundance: .
d_gene: .
CDR3aa: CASSLRSSGNTIYF
CDR3nt: TGTGCCAGCAGCTTAAGGAGCTCTGGAAACACCATATATTTT

j_gene: TRBJ2-5
v_gene: TRBV7-9
abundance: .
d_gene: .
CDR3aa: CASSSRDWYQETQYF
CDR3nt: TGTGCCAGCAGCTCCCGTGACTGGTACCAAGAGACCCAGTACTTC

j_gene: TRBJ2-4
v_gene: TRBV9
abundance: many
d_gene: .
CDR3aa: CASSLIVGGIQYF
CDR3nt: TGTGCCAGCAGCTTAATAGTAGGTGGCATTCAGTACTTC

j_gene: TRBJ2-1
v_gene: TRBV7-9
abundance: few
d_gene: TRBD1
CDR3aa: CASSLTGMDNEQFF
CDR3nt: TGTGCCAGCAGCTTGACAGGGATGGACAATGAGCAGTTCTTC

j_gene: TRBJ2-5
v_gene: TRBV5-1
abundance: .
d_gene: TRBD1
CDR3aa: CASSPGTGRETQYF
CDR3nt: TGCGCCAGCAGCCCTGGGACAGGGAGGGAGACCCAGTACTTC

j_gene: TRBJ2-4
v_gene: TRBV6-5
abundance: .
d_gene: .
CDR3aa: CASSKLGERRIQYF
CDR3nt: TGTGCCAGCAGTAAATTGGGGGAGCGGCGCATTCAGTACTTC

j_gene: TRBJ2-3
v_gene: TRBV30
abundance: .
d_gene: TRBD2
CDR3aa: CAWNPGLGPDTQYF
CDR3nt: TGTGCCTGGAATCCGGGACTAGGGCCCGATACGCAGTATTTT

j_gene: TRBJ2-3
v_gene: TRBV18
abundance: few
d_gene: .
CDR3aa: CASSRTRTDTQYF
CDR3nt: TGTGCCAGCTCACGGACTCGCACAGATACGCAGTATTTT